One sample yielded the 19 T cell receptor beta chains listed below, sequenced in a study of T cell repertoires and leukemia-associated antigens. No antigen is known for these receptors. From the 5' RACE reads, TCRdb called clonotypes with MiXCR, one entry per CDR3 protein. The sample lists around 12,000 distinct CDR3 sequences, 35% to 45% occurring once. Sample: CD3+ T cells sorted from blood and cultured. These receptors came from a female donor in good health.

This clonotype rates as medium-sized. The V call is TRBV27, the J call TRBJ2-7; TRBD1 might be the D (6 bases). This CDR3 has 14 residues. The V end lost 6 bases, the J end lost 0 bases, and 12 bases lay between the germline ends. Germline V gene data show CDR1 as MNHEY and CDR2 as SMNVEV (reference sequence). Written as DNA, the CDR3 is TGTGCCAGCAGCCAAACAGGGCACTCCTACGAGCAGTACTTC. It is translated as CASSQTGHSYEQYF.

The rearrangement joins TRBV20-1 to TRBJ2-1; 7 positions match TRBD2. V dropped 6 bases and J dropped 4; count of bases not matched to a gene: 15. The CDR3 has 16 residues. Germline V gene data show CDR1 as DFQATT and CDR2 as SNEGSKA (reference sequence). CDR3 amino acids: CSATKGGSIGYNEQFF. CDR3 in DNA: TGCAGTGCAACGAAGGGCGGGAGTATCGGGTACAATGAGCAGTTCTTC.

This clonotype came up a few times. V is TRBV20-1 and J is TRBJ2-3, with D uncertain. V was trimmed by 1 base and J by 5 bases, leaving 13 bases between them. The CDR3 has 14 residues. Germline CDR1 DFQATT, CDR2 SNEGSKA (reference sequence). As DNA, the CDR3 is TGCAGTGCTAGAGGCCACCAGGCGTTAGATACGCAGTATTTT. This encodes CSARGHQALDTQYF.

This clonotype has a handful of counts. V is TRBV11-3 and J is TRBJ2-3; D possibly corresponds to TRBD1 (7 bases). The CDR3 contains 14 residues. V lost 3 bases and J lost 4, with 11 bases in between. The germline V gene has CDR1 SGHNT and CDR2 YENEEA. The CDR3 DNA sequence: TGTGCCAGCAGCTTCACCAGGGGGGCAGATACGCAGTATTTT. Residues: CASSFTRGADTQYF.

This chain links TRBV29-1 with TRBJ2-2; 7 bases fit TRBD2. Germline V CDR1 and CDR2: SQVTM, ANQGSEA. Trimming at V came to 3 bases and at J to 7 bases, leaving 8 bases not matched to a gene. The length of the CDR3 is 14 residues. In DNA form, the CDR3 reads TGCAGCGTTGACCCAGCGGGAACCGGCGGGGAGCTGTTTTTT. Its translation: CSVDPAGTGGELFF.

The rearrangement links TRBV12-3 or TRBV12-4 to TRBJ1-1; D perhaps matches TRBD1 (5 bases). V was pared by 5 bases and J by 2 bases, with 15 bases between. This CDR3 contains 15 residues. The CDR3 sequence: CASSTRPRGNTEAFF. The DNA of the CDR3 is TGTGCCAGCAGTACGCGACCGAGGGGAAACACTGAAGCTTTCTTT.

This clonotype was picked up many times. The DNA for the CDR3 is TGTGCCAGCAGTAACCGAGGGGGTCTCTCCACAGATACGCAGTATTTT. Protein: CASSNRGGLSTDTQYF. The rearrangement joins TRBV12-3 or TRBV12-4 to TRBJ2-3, with D maybe TRBD1 (6 bases). Trimming took 5 bases from V and 2 from J, leaving 17 bases between them. The CDR3 length is 16 residues.

This clonotype was seen ten or more times. The chain has TRBV24-1 and TRBJ1-5, with D unclear. This CDR3 region has 14 residues. Trimming shortened V by 0 bases and J by 3 bases, and 5 bases separated the two germline ends. The germline CDR1 and CDR2 sequences are KGHDR and SFDVKD. This CDR3 reads CATSDLQANQPQHF. The CDR3 DNA reads TGTGCCACCAGTGATTTGCAGGCCAATCAGCCCCAGCATTTT.

With regard to this clonotype: The junction and the germline gene differ at one end; a read error may be behind it. The chain carries TRBV7-2 and TRBJ1-3; 7 bases are a match to TRBD1. CDR3 size: 18 residues. Germline V lookup: CDR1 SGHTA, CDR2 FQGNSA. The CDR3 here is CASSAPWGEGGSGNTVYF. The CDR3 DNA is TGTGCCAGCAGCGCCCCTTGGGGGGAAGGGGGCTCTGGAAACACCGTATATTTT.

The chain couples TRBV20-1 to TRBJ2-3; 8 nucleotides align to TRBD1. Germline V CDR1 and CDR2: DFQATT, SNEGSKA (reference sequence). Trimming at V came to 2 bases and at J to 2 bases, leaving 6 bases not matched to a gene. There are 15 residues in the CDR3. Here the CDR3 DNA reads TGCAGTGCTAGACAGGGGGCACACCCCACAGATACGCAGTATTTT. Its translation is CSARQGAHPTDTQYF.

The V and J genes are TRBV15 and TRBJ2-2, with D perhaps TRBD2 (6 bases). Germline-derived CDR1 and CDR2 are LNHNV and YYDKDF (reference sequence). CDR3 size: 16 residues. V gave up 5 bases and J gave up 3 bases, with 16 bases separating them. The chain's CDR3 is CATSPGTSSDTGELFF. DNA for the CDR3: TGTGCCACCAGCCCCGGGACTTCCTCCGACACCGGGGAGCTGTTTTTT.

The chain is built from TRBV7-8 and TRBJ1-6; TRBD1 aligns across 9 bases. CDR3 length equals 14 residues. Germline V gene data show CDR1 as SGHVS and CDR2 as FQNEAQ. Trimming took 7 bases from V and 7 from J; bases not matched to a gene: 5. The DNA for the CDR3 is TGTGCCAGCAACCGGGACAGGGTCAATTCACCCCTCCACTTT. It codes for CASNRDRVNSPLHF. Drawing the rest from reference TRBV7-8 and TRBJ1-6, the complete variable domain is GAGVSQSPRYKVAKRGQDVALRCDPISGHVSLFWYQQALGQGPEFLTYFQNEAQLDKSGLPSDRFFAERPEGSVSTLKIQRTQQEDSAVYLCASNRDRVNSPLHFGNGTRLTVT.

This clonotype was detected a few times. Sequence at one end of the junction differs from germline and may be a read error. V gene TRBV15 combines with J gene TRBJ2-3, with 9 bases aligning to TRBD2. CDR3 length equals 15 residues. Germline values: CDR1 LNHNV, CDR2 YYDKDF (reference sequence). As DNA, the CDR3 is TGTGCCACCGGCAGAGAGGGACTAGCATCTGATACGCAGTATTTT. Amino acids: CATGREGLASDTQYF. Based on the CDR3 plus reference TRBV15 and TRBJ2-3, the full variable domain is DAMVIQNPRYQVTQFGKPVTLSCSQTLNHNVMYWYQQKSSQAPKLLFHYYDKDFNNEADTPDNFQSRRPNTSFCFLDIRSPGLGDTAMYLCATGREGLASDTQYFGPGTRLTVL.

At least ten counts were recorded for this clonotype. The rearrangement joins TRBV5-1 to TRBJ2-7; D might be TRBD1 (5 bases). V gave up 6 bases and J gave up 9 bases, with 28 bases separating them. Germline lookup yields CDR1 SGHRS and CDR2 YFSETQ. The CDR3 runs 16 residues. Here the CDR3 reads CASTPGPGMGPGGQYF. CDR3 in DNA: TGCGCCAGCACACCCGGGCCAGGGATGGGGCCTGGCGGGCAGTACTTC.

The V gene is TRBV29-1, the J gene TRBJ2-1, with D possibly matching TRBD2 (6 bases). The CDR3 spans 15 residues. V was pared by 8 bases and J by 1 base, with 18 bases between. Germline CDR1 SQVTM, CDR2 ANQGSEA. CDR3: CSSGAGSNSYNEQFF. CDR3 DNA: TGCAGCTCCGGGGCGGGGAGTAATTCCTACAATGAGCAGTTCTTC.

The chain carries TRBV7-9 and TRBJ2-7; D tentatively fits TRBD1 or TRBD2 (6 bases each). V was trimmed by 1 base and J by 3 bases, leaving 13 bases between them. Per germline, CDR1 SEHNR and CDR2 FQNEAQ (reference sequence). The CDR3 sequence is 15 residues long. The CDR3 sequence: CASSLGRGRGYEQYF. The CDR3 DNA reads as TGTGCCAGCAGCTTAGGGCGGGGCAGGGGCTACGAGCAGTACTTC.

To note about this clonotype: A junction end diverges from the germline sequence, so it may reflect a read error. This sequence joins TRBV4-3 and TRBJ2-1; D is undetermined. Germline lookup yields CDR1 LGHNA and CDR2 YSLEER. CDR3 size: 17 residues. In nucleotides, the CDR3 is TGCGCCAGCAGCCAAGATCGGGCAGTGCTTGGAGTCTACGAGCTGTTCTTC. It encodes CASSQDRAVLGVYELFF.

By frequency in the sample, this clonotype is medium-sized. The V call is TRBV29-1, the J call TRBJ2-5, with 11 positions matching TRBD2. Germline-derived CDR1 and CDR2 are SQVTM and ANQGSEA. CDR3 length equals 16 residues. Losses at the gene ends were 2 bases for V and 5 bases for J; bases not matched to a gene: 10. The CDR3 coding sequence is TGCAGCGTTGAACCTACTAGCGGGAGAGGGGGGGAGACCCAGTACTTC. It codes for CSVEPTSGRGGETQYF.

This clonotype appeared many times. The chain uses TRBV20-1 and TRBJ2-3, with 7 bases matching TRBD1. CDR3 length equals 14 residues. Per germline, CDR1 DFQATT and CDR2 SNEGSKA (reference sequence). Losses at the gene ends were 3 bases for V and 3 bases for J; bases not matched to a gene: 6. The CDR3 nucleotides are TGCAGTGCTAGGCCGGGACAGCTTACAGATACGCAGTATTTT. Residues: CSARPGQLTDTQYF.